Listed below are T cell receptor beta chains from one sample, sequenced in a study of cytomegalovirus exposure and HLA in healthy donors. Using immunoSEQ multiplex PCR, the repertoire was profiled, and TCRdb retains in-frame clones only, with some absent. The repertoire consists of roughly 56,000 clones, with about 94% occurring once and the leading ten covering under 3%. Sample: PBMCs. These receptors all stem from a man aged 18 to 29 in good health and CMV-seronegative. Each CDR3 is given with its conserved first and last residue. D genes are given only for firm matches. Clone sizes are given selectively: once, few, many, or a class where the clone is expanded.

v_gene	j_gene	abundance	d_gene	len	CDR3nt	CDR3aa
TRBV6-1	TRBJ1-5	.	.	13	TGTGCCAGCCGAGGGTTTAGCAATCAGCCCCAGCATTTT	CASRGFSNQPQHF
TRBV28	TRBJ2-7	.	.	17	TGTGCCAGCAGTTTATTGTTAAGGCAGGGTGGGAACTACGAGCAGTACTTC	CASSLLLRQGGNYEQYF
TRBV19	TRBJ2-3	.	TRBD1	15	TGTGCCAGTAGTCTCCGGGACAGGGGCACAGATACGCAGTATTTT	CASSLRDRGTDTQYF
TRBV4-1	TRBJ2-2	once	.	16	TGCGCCAGCAGCCAAGATCAAGTAAGGGGCGGCGGGGAGCTGTTTTTT	CASSQDQVRGGGELFF
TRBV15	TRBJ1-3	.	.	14	TGTGCCACCAGCTCGACACTCTCTGGAAACACCATATATTTT	CATSSTLSGNTIYF
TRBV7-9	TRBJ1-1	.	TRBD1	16	TGTGCCAGCAGCTTAGATTCGGGGACAGTAAACACTGAAGCTTTCTTT	CASSLDSGTVNTEAFF
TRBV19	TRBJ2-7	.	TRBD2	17	TGTGCCAGTAGTATAGATGCGACTAGCGGGAGATCAGGGGAGCAGTACTTC	CASSIDATSGRSGEQYF
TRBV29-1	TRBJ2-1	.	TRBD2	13	TGCAGCGTAACTAGCGGGAGGGGGAATGAGCAGTTCTTC	CSVTSGRGNEQFF
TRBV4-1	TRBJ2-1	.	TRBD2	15	TGCGCCAGCAGCCAAGATTCGGCGGGAGTGGATGAGCAGTTCTTC	CASSQDSAGVDEQFF
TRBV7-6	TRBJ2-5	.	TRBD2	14	TGTGCCAGCAGCTTGACTAGCGGGACGGAGACCCAGTACTTC	CASSLTSGTETQYF
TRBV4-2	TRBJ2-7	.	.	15	TGTGCCAGCAGCCAAGATTCTACAGTAACCTACGAGCAGTACTTC	CASSQDSTVTYEQYF
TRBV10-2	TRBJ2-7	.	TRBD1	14	TGCGCCAGTTCCTCAACGACAGGGACCTACGAGCAGTACTTC	CASSSTTGTYEQYF
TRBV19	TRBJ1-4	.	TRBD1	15	TGTGCCAGTAGTATTGTGGGACAGGGATATGAAAAACTGTTTTTT	CASSIVGQGYEKLFF
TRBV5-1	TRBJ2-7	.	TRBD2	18	TGCGCCAGCAGCTTGGGTACCGGGACTAGCGGGAGTAACTACGAGCAGTACTTC	CASSLGTGTSGSNYEQYF
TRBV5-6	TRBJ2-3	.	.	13	TGTGCCAGCAGCCCCAGCCGGGCAGATACGCAGTATTTT	CASSPSRADTQYF
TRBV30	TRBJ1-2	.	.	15	TGTGCCTGGAGTGCAACCGGGACATTTAACTATGGCTACACCTTC	CAWSATGTFNYGYTF
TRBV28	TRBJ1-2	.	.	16	TGTGCCAGCAGACCCGCCGGGGGGCGCATCCGCTATGGCTACACCTTC	CASRPAGGRIRYGYTF
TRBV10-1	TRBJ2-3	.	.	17	TGCGCCAGCAGTGAGTCGAGAATAGCGGCCTACACAGATACGCAGTATTTT	CASSESRIAAYTDTQYF
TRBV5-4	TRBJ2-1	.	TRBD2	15	TGTGCCAGCAGCTCATCAGGACTAGCATACAATGAGCAGTTCTTC	CASSSSGLAYNEQFF
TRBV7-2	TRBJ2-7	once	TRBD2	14	TGTGCCAGCAGCCTCCCCCCCGGGGGGTACGAGCAGTACTTC	CASSLPPGGYEQYF
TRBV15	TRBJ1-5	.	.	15	TGTGCCACCAGCAGAGATCCGGGGGGAATTCAGCCCCAGCATTTT	CATSRDPGGIQPQHF
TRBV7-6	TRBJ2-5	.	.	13	TGTGCCAGCAGCCCCTCGGTGGTAGAGACCCAGTACTTC	CASSPSVVETQYF
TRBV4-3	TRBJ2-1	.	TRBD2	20	TGCGCCAGCAGCCAAGATGGGAACGTCCTAGCGGGGAGGGACTACAATGAGCAGTTCTTC	CASSQDGNVLAGRDYNEQFF
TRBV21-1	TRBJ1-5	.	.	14	TGTGCCAGCAGCATGGGAGGGGGGAATCAGCCCCAGCATTTT	CASSMGGGNQPQHF
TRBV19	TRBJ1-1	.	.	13	TGTGCCAGTAGCCGCCAGGGGAACACTGAAGCTTTCTTT	CASSRQGNTEAFF
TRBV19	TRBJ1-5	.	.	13	TGTGCCAGTAGTGTGGCCGAGGGTCAGCCCCAGCATTTT	CASSVAEGQPQHF
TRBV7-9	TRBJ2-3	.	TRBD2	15	TGTGCCAGCAGCTTAGGTAGCGGGGGCACAGATACGCAGTATTTT	CASSLGSGGTDTQYF
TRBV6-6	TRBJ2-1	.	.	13	TGTGCCAGCAGTTACTCGAGATACAATGAGCAGTTCTTC	CASSYSRYNEQFF
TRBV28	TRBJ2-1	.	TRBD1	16	TGTGCCAGCAGTTTAGGGACAGGGGGCCCCTACAATGAGCAGTTCTTC	CASSLGTGGPYNEQFF
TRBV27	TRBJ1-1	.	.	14	TGTGCCAGCAGTCCGCGGAACATGAACACTGAAGCTTTCTTT	CASSPRNMNTEAFF
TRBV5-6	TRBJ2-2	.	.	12	TGTGCCAGCAGCCGTCCCCCCGGGGAGCTGTTTTTT	CASSRPPGELFF
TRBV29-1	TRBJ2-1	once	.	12	TGCAGCGTTGAAGATGCGGTTGATGAGCAGTTCTTC	CSVEDAVDEQFF
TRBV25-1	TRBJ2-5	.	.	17	TGTGCCAGCAGCCCCAATCCGGGACGGACAGACCAAGAGACCCAGTACTTC	CASSPNPGRTDQETQYF
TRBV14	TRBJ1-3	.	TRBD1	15	TGTGCCAGCAGCCAACTGGGACAGCCTGGAAACACCATATATTTT	CASSQLGQPGNTIYF
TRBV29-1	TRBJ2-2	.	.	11	TGCAGCGCAGATCAGGTCGGGGAGCTGTTTTTT	CSADQVGELFF
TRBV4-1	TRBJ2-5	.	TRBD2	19	TGCGCCAGCAGCCAAGATTGGGGCGGGAGGGCCTGGGAAAAAGAGACCCAGTACTTC	CASSQDWGGRAWEKETQYF
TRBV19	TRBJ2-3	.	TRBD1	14	TGTGCCAGTAGTATGGGACAGGGTTGGGATACGCAGTATTTT	CASSMGQGWDTQYF
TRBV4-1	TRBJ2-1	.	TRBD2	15	TGCGCCAGCAGCCCGGGACTAGGGGGTACGGGTGAGCAGTTCTTC	CASSPGLGGTGEQFF
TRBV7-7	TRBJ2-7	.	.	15	TGTGCCAGCAGCTTAGAGGCAGGCCCTCCCTACGAGCAGTACTTC	CASSLEAGPPYEQYF
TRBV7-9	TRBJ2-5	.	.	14	TGTGCCAGCAGCTTTTCGCCGCCGCGAGAGACCCAGTACTTC	CASSFSPPRETQYF